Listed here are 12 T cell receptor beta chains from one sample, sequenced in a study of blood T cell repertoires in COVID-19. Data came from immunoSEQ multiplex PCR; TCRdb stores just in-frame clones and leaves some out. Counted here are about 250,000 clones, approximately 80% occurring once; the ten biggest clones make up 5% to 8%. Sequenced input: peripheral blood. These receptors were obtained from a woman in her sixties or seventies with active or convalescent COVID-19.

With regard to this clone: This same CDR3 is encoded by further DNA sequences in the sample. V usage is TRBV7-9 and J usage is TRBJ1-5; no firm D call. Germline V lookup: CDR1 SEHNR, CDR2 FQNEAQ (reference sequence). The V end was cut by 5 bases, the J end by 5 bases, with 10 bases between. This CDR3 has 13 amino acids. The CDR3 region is CASSLEGDQPQHF. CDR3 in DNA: TGTGCCAGCAGCCTGGAGGGCGATCAGCCCCAGCATTTT.

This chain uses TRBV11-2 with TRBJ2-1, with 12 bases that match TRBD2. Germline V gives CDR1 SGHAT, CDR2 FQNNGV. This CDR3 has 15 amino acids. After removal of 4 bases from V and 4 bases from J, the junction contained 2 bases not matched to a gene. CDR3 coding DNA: TGTGCCAGCAGCTCTAGCGGGGGGGCTTACAATGAGCAGTTCTTC. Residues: CASSSSGGAYNEQFF. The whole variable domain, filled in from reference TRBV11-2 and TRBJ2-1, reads EAGVAQSPRYKIIEKRQSVAFWCNPISGHATLYWYQQILGQGPKLLIQFQNNGVVDDSQLPKDRFSAERLKGVDSTLKIQPAKLEDSAVYLCASSSSGGAYNEQFFGPGTRLTVL.

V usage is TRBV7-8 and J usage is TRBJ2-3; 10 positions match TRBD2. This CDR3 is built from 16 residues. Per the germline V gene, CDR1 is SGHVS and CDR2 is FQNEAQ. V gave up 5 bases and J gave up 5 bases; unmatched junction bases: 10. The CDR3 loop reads CASSPRSGRVGDTQYF. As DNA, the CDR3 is TGTGCCAGCAGCCCGAGGAGCGGGAGGGTAGGAGATACGCAGTATTTT.

The CDR3 nucleotides read TGTGCCACCAGTGATGAGGGGCTAGCGGGTAACAATGAGCAGTTCTTC. It yields the protein CATSDEGLAGNNEQFF. This chain uses TRBV24-1 with TRBJ2-1; 8 positions match TRBD2. The CDR3 is 16 amino acids. Per germline, CDR1 KGHDR and CDR2 SFDVKD. The trim removed 3 bases at V and 5 bases at J, leaving 8 bases unmatched.

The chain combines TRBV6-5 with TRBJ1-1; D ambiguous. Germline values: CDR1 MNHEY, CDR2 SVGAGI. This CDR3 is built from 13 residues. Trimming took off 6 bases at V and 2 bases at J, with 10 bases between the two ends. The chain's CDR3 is CASRDLVNTEAFF. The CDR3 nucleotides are TGTGCCAGCAGAGACCTAGTTAACACTGAAGCTTTCTTT.

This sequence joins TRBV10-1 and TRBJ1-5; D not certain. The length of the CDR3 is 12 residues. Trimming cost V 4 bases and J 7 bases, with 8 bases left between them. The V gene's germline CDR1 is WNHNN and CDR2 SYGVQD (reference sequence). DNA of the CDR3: TGCGCCAGCAGTGCATACGGGCAGCCCCAGCATTTT. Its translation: CASSAYGQPQHF.

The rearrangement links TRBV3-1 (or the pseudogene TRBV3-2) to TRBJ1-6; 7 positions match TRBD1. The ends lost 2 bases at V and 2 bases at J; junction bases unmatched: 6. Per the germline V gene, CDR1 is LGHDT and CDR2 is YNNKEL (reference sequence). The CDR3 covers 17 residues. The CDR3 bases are TGTGCCAGCAGCCAATTTCACAGGGGAACCTATAATTCACCCCTCCACTTT. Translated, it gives CASSQFHRGTYNSPLHF.

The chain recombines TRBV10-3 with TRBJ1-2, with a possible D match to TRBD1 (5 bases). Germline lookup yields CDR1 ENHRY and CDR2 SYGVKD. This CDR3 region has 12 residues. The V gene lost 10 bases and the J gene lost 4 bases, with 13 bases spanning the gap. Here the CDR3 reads CATGPGSYGYTF. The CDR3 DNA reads TGTGCCACGGGGCCCGGGAGCTATGGCTACACCTTC.

This CDR3 is CASSLLQGGTGELFF. CDR3 DNA: TGTGCCAGCAGTTTATTACAGGGCGGCACCGGGGAGCTGTTTTTT. The chain couples TRBV27 to TRBJ2-2; TRBD1 is a possible D gene (6 bases). The CDR3 runs 15 residues. Germline loops: CDR1 MNHEY, CDR2 SMNVEV (reference sequence). V was pared by 1 base and J by 4 bases, with 10 bases between.

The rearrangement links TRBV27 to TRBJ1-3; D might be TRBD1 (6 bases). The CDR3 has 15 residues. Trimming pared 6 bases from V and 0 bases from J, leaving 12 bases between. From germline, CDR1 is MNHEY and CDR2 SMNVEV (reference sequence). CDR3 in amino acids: CASRPRGGSGNTIYF. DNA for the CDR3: TGTGCCAGCAGGCCTCGAGGGGGCTCTGGAAACACCATATATTTT.

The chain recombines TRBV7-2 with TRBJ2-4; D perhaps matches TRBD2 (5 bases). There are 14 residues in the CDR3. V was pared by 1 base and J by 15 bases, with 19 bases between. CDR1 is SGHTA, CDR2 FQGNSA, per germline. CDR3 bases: TGTGCCAGCAGCTTAGGAGGTGAGGGCCCTAGGAGGTACTTC. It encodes CASSLGGEGPRRYF.

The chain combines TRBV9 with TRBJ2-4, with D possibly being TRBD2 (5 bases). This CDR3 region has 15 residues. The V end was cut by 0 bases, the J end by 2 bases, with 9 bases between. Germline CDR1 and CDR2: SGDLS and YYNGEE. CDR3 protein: CASSVGRGTKNIQYF. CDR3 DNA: TGTGCCAGCAGCGTAGGTCGGGGAACCAAAAACATTCAGTACTTC.